Reported below is one T cell receptor beta chain. Its antigen is undetermined. This sample was taken from a study of metastatic and nonmetastatic thyroid tumors. Overall study: Across peripheral blood and tumor or nodule tissue samples taken from malignant and benign thyroid patients, the repertoires were compared with one another.

Methods used by the authors: Clinicopathological groups supplied CDR3 differences that were used to build a distant-metastasis classifier for papillary thyroid cancer. Through MiXCR, TCRdb re-clonotyped the PCR reads. These V and J calls derive from TCRdb rather than the authors' analysis. The sample contains about 21,000 clones, 25% to 30% of which appear only once. There were no patients who had received any treatment before thyroid surgery. General study results and limits: According to reports, the diversity of TCR beta was significantly higher in malignant thyroid tumors than in benign nodules, and this held in both blood and tumor samples.

Material for sequencing was tumor tissue. The source is a male donor with papillary thyroid cancer or a benign thyroid nodule (not recorded which). Some clones in this sample may be carry-over from other donors' samples.

This CDR3 is CAISDSRWLGYTF. CDR3 DNA: TGTGCCATCAGTGATTCGAGATGGCTTGGCTACACCTTC. The chain combines TRBV10-3 with TRBJ1-2, with D uncertain. The CDR3 runs to 13 residues. Trimming removed 3 bases from V and 7 bases from J, with 12 bases in between. The V gene's germline CDR1 is ENHRY and CDR2 SYGVKD.